This T cell receptor beta chain was obtained from a study of blood T cell repertoires in COVID-19. This table comes from immunoSEQ multiplex PCR, and its TCRdb copy is limited to in-frame clones, with some not included. The data hold a few hundred thousand clones, with about 91% observed a single time. The germline gives CDR1 KGHDR, CDR2 SFDVKD. The CDR3 runs 15 residues. The ends lost 3 bases at V and 2 bases at J; junction bases unmatched: 3. This clonotype originated in a woman aged 45 to 65 with COVID-19, enrolled during active disease. V usage is TRBV24-1 and J usage is TRBJ1-5, with 7 bases matching TRBD1. The sample comprised peripheral blood. The DNA of the CDR3 is TGTGCCACCAGTGATGGAGGGACAGGCAATCAGCCCCAGCATTTT. It translates to CATSDGGTGNQPQHF.